This T cell receptor (beta chain) came from a study of OX40 agonist ivuxolimab in advanced cancers. Across the whole study: Partial response was recorded in three patients: one hepatocellular carcinoma and two cutaneous melanoma cases.

Comment on this clone: Its antigen is as yet unknown.

Study-wide results and limits: Low normalized T-cell clonal expansion was also seen in some nonresponders. In the 0.1 to 3.0 mg/kg range, CD4+ and CD8+ blood T cells had expanded clonally by week 6.

The protocol was immunoSEQ multiplex PCR, while the TCRdb copy is restricted to in-frame clones and leaves out a portion. This table holds approximately 50,000 clones, roughly 79% found once. From germline, CDR1 is MDHEN and CDR2 SYDVKM. Losses at the gene ends were 2 bases for V and 3 bases for J; bases not matched to a gene: 3. The length of the CDR3 is 16 residues. The sequencing used CD4+ or CD8+ T cells sorted from blood, collected in a trial of the OX40 agonist ivuxolimab. The receptor's source is an adult with an advanced solid tumor such as melanoma, head and neck, liver or kidney cancer. V usage is TRBV28 and J usage is TRBJ2-2; 10 nucleotides line up with TRBD2. The CDR3 DNA sequence: TGTGCCAGCAGTTTAGGAGCGGGAGGGGACACCGGGGAGCTGTTTTTT. The encoded protein is CASSLGAGGDTGELFF.